The rows below give T cell receptor beta chains drawn from one sample of a study of T cell responses to AZD1222 COVID-19 vaccine. TCRdb's copy holds only in-frame clones and misses some; the assay was immunoSEQ multiplex PCR. Here the sample spans roughly 120,000 clones, about nine tenths being singletons. The sequenced sample was peripheral blood, obtained on day 0 of AZD1222 vaccination. These TCRs come from an adult in good health. CDR3s leave out the opening cysteine and the closing phenylalanine or tryptophan. Each record gives: V gene, J gene, CDR3 length, CDR3 protein.

>TRBV7-6|TRBJ2-2|13
ASSQTLAGAGELF
>TRBV9|TRBJ1-1|13
ASSTGQLWNTEAF
>TRBV15|TRBJ2-7|11
ATSRDRTYEQY
>TRBV6-5|TRBJ2-5|12
ASSYDRGQETQY
>TRBV30|TRBJ1-3|14
AWSVSRTNTGNTIY
>TRBV6-4|TRBJ2-2|11
ASSEGATGELF
>TRBV30|TRBJ2-6|12
AWRELSGANVLT
>TRBV4-1|TRBJ1-1|13
ASSQDRGANTEAF
>TRBV5-4|TRBJ1-1|13
ASSLKLAADTEAF
>TRBV5-4|TRBJ1-1|11
ASSWRGGTEAF
>TRBV19|TRBJ2-1|15
ASTRQGSTPRLNEQF
>TRBV2|TRBJ2-1|12
ASRQGLTYNEQF
>TRBV19|TRBJ1-6|14
ASGPGTVLYNSPLH
>TRBV2|TRBJ2-3|15
ASLPSSVGTSTDTQY
>TRBV23-1|TRBJ2-1|13
ASKRTGEHYNEQF
>TRBV5-4|TRBJ2-1|9
ASSLVSEQF
>TRBV30|TRBJ2-7|13
AWSVYRQGIYEQY
>TRBV5-4|TRBJ2-3|13
ASSPGGGGPDTQY
>TRBV2|TRBJ1-1|13
ASRDPLRSSTEAF
>TRBV28|TRBJ2-5|15
ASSPGLAGAYQETQY
>TRBV12-3/TRBV12-4|TRBJ1-2|9
ASSGVNGYT
>TRBV27|TRBJ2-5|14
ASRLGTSGGRETQY
>TRBV10-3|TRBJ1-3|13
AISESLGGGNTIY
>TRBV11-3|TRBJ2-5|11
ASSLVSQETQY
>TRBV3-1/TRBV3-2|TRBJ2-1|13
ASSQGQGEGNEQF
>TRBV18|TRBJ1-1|12
ASSPQGEHTEAF
>TRBV19|TRBJ1-6|14
ASSMLRNPNNSPLH
>TRBV5-8|TRBJ1-2|11
ASSLQTGSGYT
>TRBV6-1|TRBJ1-1|14
ASSEAFGQRNTEAF
>TRBV14|TRBJ2-1|16
ASSQEPLYGWAANEQF